The TCR beta chain under discussion was sequenced for a study of T cells after posttransplantation cyclophosphamide. Measured with immunoSEQ multiplex PCR; TCRdb has only the in-frame clones, and not every one. The repertoire yields around 3,000 clones, none seen only once; the top ten contain under 35%. Busulfan-fludarabine conditioning, marrow transplant, and cyclophosphamide on days +3 and +4 were administered. General observations from the study: Recipient CMV seropositivity and CMV reactivation strongly tracked TRB clonality. Tissue-infiltrating T cells from skin or gut overlapped little with blood T cells. Donor-recipient repertoire similarity was low at 1-2 months, rising over year one.

CDR3 length: 11 amino acids. Per germline, CDR1 GTSNPN and CDR2 SVGIG (reference sequence). Deletions cut 3 bases from V and 11 bases from J, with 13 bases between. This clone occurred a few times. No antigen is known for it. The sequencing used PBMCs, collected after allogeneic stem cell transplant with posttransplant cyclophosphamide. The genes are TRBV30 and TRBJ2-5; a possible D gene is TRBD1 (6 bases). This TCR derives from a young adult male patient who received an allogeneic stem cell transplant from a related donor, was CMV-positive, and had acute GVHD only. The graft donor may have given rise to some T cells. The CDR3 here is CAWSPRGAQYF. DNA of the CDR3: TGTGCCTGGAGCCCCAGGGGCGCTCAGTACTTC.